This is a list of T cell receptor beta chains from one sample in a study of CD8+ T cells in alopecia areata. Generated by immunoSEQ multiplex PCR, the TCRdb table keeps only in-frame clones and is missing some. The sample shows roughly 230,000 clones, over 40% of them seen only once. Sequences were derived from CD4+ T cells sorted from blood, sampled around week 36, from a patient treated with tofacitinib. The receptor source for this set is a human donor with alopecia areata. Each CDR3 is given with its conserved first and last residue. D genes are given only for firm matches. Clone sizes are given selectively: once, few, many, or a class where the clone is expanded.

>-|TRBV11-2|TRBJ2-1|-
TGTGCCAGCAGCTCGGACCGCATCAATGAGCAGTTCTTC
CASSSDRINEQFF
>-|TRBV5-1|TRBJ2-5|-
TGCGCCAGCAGCTTGGACGTAATTTGGGTATCAGAGACCCAGTACTTC
CASSLDVIWVSETQYF
>TRBD1|TRBV7-2|TRBJ2-5|-
TGTGCCAGCAGCTTCAGGGGGGAGACCCAGTACTTC
CASSFRGETQYF
>-|TRBV28|TRBJ2-1|-
TGTGCCAGCACCTCAGGGTTGCTTTTTCAGTTCTTC
CASTSGLLFQFF
>-|TRBV29-1|TRBJ2-7|-
TGCAGCGTTGCACAGTCCTACGAGCAGTACTTC
CSVAQSYEQYF
>-|TRBV23-1|TRBJ2-5|-
TGCGCCAGAGCCTTAAGAGGGACCCAGTACTTC
CARALRGTQYF
>TRBD2|TRBV27|TRBJ2-7|-
TGTGCCAGCAGTTTTAGAGCGGGAGCAAGCGAGCAGTACTTC
CASSFRAGASEQYF
>-|TRBV7-9|TRBJ2-7|-
TGTGCCAGCAGCTTAGTGTCTCCGGGACGGAACTACGAGCAGTACTTC
CASSLVSPGRNYEQYF
>-|TRBV7-8|TRBJ1-1|-
TGTGCCAGCAGCTTACCCGCTCAGGGACCCGTGGTGGGCACTGAAGCTTTCTTT
CASSLPAQGPVVGTEAFF
>TRBD1|TRBV7-2|TRBJ1-1|-
TGTGCCAGCAGCTCGCGGGACAGGGGATCTTTCTTT
CASSSRDRGSFF
>-|TRBV7-2|TRBJ2-3|once
TGTGCCAGCAGCTTAGATCAGACCGATACGCAGTATTTT
CASSLDQTDTQYF
>-|TRBV18|TRBJ1-1|-
TGTGCCAGTATCGAGGGGAACACTGAAGCTTTCTTT
CASIEGNTEAFF